The 14 T cell receptor beta chains presented below share a single source sample, sequenced in a study of OX40 agonist ivuxolimab in advanced cancers. Measured with immunoSEQ multiplex PCR; TCRdb has only the in-frame clones, and not every one. The sample has some 41,000 clones, roughly 88% seen once. Specimen: CD4+ or CD8+ T cells sorted from blood, collected in a trial of the OX40 agonist ivuxolimab. The receptors were gathered from an adult with an advanced solid tumor such as melanoma, head and neck, liver or kidney cancer.

This chain's CDR3 is CASSLSQPQHF. CDR3 in DNA: TGTGCCAGCAGTTTATCCCAGCCCCAGCATTTT. This chain joins TRBV28 and TRBJ1-5; D gene uncertain. Trimming removed 1 base from V and 7 bases from J, with 2 bases in between. The germline CDR1 and CDR2 sequences are MDHEN and SYDVKM. This CDR3 is 11 amino acids long.

The chain is built from TRBV7-9 and TRBJ1-1, with 10 nucleotides matching TRBD1. CDR1 and CDR2 (germline): SEHNR, FQNEAQ (reference sequence). This CDR3 has 17 amino acids. Germline trimming cut 1 base from V and 3 bases from J; bases unmatched to any gene: 8. This CDR3 is CASSLVETGGWDTEAFF. In DNA, the CDR3 is TGTGCCAGCAGCTTAGTGGAGACAGGGGGCTGGGACACTGAAGCTTTCTTT.

This clone is a singleton in its sample. V and J are TRBV6-1 and TRBJ2-1; D call uncertain. The V gene lost 4 bases and the J gene lost 7 bases, with 11 bases spanning the gap. Germline V lookup: CDR1 MNHNS, CDR2 SASEGT. The CDR3 sequence is 13 residues long. The CDR3 coding sequence is TGTGCCAGCAGTGCAGCCGGAAGGAATGAGCAGTTCTTC. It translates to CASSAAGRNEQFF.

This rearrangement joins TRBV5-1 to TRBJ2-7; TRBD1 agrees at 10 bases. The germline V gene encodes CDR1 SGHRS and CDR2 YFSETQ. The V gene end was trimmed by 4 bases and the J gene end by 0 bases; junction bases not matched to a gene: 4. The CDR3 spans 15 residues. CDR3 sequence (DNA): TGCGCCAGCAGCCTTTGGACAGGGGGCTCCTACGAGCAGTACTTC. This sequence encodes CASSLWTGGSYEQYF.

This clone is a singleton in its sample. The rearrangement joins TRBV6-5 to TRBJ2-2; perhaps TRBD1 as D (6 bases). The CDR3 has 13 residues. V was shortened by 4 bases and J by 6 bases, with 9 bases between the two germline ends. The germline V gene encodes CDR1 MNHEY and CDR2 SVGAGI. CDR3: CASSSTGSGELFF. DNA for the CDR3: TGTGCCAGCAGTTCTACAGGGTCCGGGGAGCTGTTTTTT.

The chain links TRBV11-1 to TRBJ1-1, with D unresolved. This CDR3 has 13 amino acids. CDR1 SGHAT and CDR2 FQDESV come from the germline V gene (reference sequence). The ends were cut back, 3 bases at V and 0 bases at J, with 5 bases in the middle. The chain's CDR3 is CASSLALNTEAFF. CDR3 nucleotide sequence: TGTGCCAGCAGCTTGGCGTTGAACACTGAAGCTTTCTTT.

This clone was found once. The rearrangement joins TRBV23-1 to TRBJ1-5; D gene unclear. TRBV23-1 is an open reading frame, and its role is uncertain. Deletions cut 2 bases from V and 3 bases from J, with 5 bases between. The CDR3 runs to 13 residues. The CDR3 DNA is TGCGCCAGCAGTCAAGCCAACAATCAGCCCCAGCATTTT. Residues: CASSQANNQPQHF.

The chain links TRBV18 to TRBJ2-7, with D perhaps matching TRBD1 or TRBD2 (5 bases each). The CDR3 has 15 amino acids. Germline V gene lookup returns CDR1 KGHSH and CDR2 LQKENI. Deletions cut 0 bases from V and 0 bases from J, with 9 bases between. The CDR3 reads CASSPPGRLSYEQYF. The DNA for the CDR3 is TGTGCCAGCTCACCACCGGGACGCCTCTCCTACGAGCAGTACTTC. Using reference TRBV18 and TRBJ2-7 for the parts outside the CDR3, the full variable domain is NAGVMQNPRHLVRRRGQEARLRCSPMKGHSHVYWYRQLPEEGLKFMVYLQKENIIDESGMPKERFSAEFPKEGPSILRIQQVVRGDSAAYFCASSPPGRLSYEQYFGPGTRLTVT.

The genes are TRBV11-2 and TRBJ2-1, with 7 positions matching TRBD2. CDR1 is SGHAT and CDR2 is FQNNGV in the germline V gene. Trimming removed 3 bases from V and 6 bases from J; junction bases left unmatched: 8. This CDR3 contains 15 residues. The CDR3 nucleotides read TGTGCCAGCAGCTTGGAGCGGGGAATGAGCAATGAGCAGTTCTTC. The encoded protein is CASSLERGMSNEQFF.

V and J are TRBV11-2 and TRBJ2-7; TRBD2 matches 8 bases. Germline lookup yields CDR1 SGHAT and CDR2 FQNNGV. CDR3 length: 13 residues. V was pared by 6 bases and J by 5 bases, with 6 bases of the junction left unmatched. CDR3 nucleotide sequence: TGTGCCAGCAGTCCGACTAGCGTCGACGAGCAGTACTTC. This sequence encodes CASSPTSVDEQYF.

This clone was seen once. V usage is TRBV7-9 and J usage is TRBJ2-5, with D possibly called TRBD1 or TRBD2 (6 bases each). This CDR3 has 16 amino acids. V lost 4 bases, J lost 1 base, and 16 bases lay in between. The germline CDR1 and CDR2 sequences are SEHNR and FQNEAQ (reference sequence). CDR3 in DNA: TGTGCCAGCAGCTCCACCGGGGGCGGTCTCCAAGAGACCCAGTACTTC. Protein product: CASSSTGGGLQETQYF.

V and J are TRBV28 and TRBJ2-3; D not certain. The CDR3 totals 15 residues. V lost 1 base, J lost 1 base, and 9 bases lay in between. Germline-derived CDR1 and CDR2 are MDHEN and SYDVKM. DNA of the CDR3: TGTGCCAGCAGTTTATCCCAGTTGGGCACAGATACGCAGTATTTT. Its translation: CASSLSQLGTDTQYF.

V gene TRBV7-9 combines with J gene TRBJ1-3, with D possibly TRBD1 on 6 matching bases. Trimming removed 4 bases at V and 0 bases at J, with 13 bases between. The CDR3 consists of 16 residues. CDR1 and CDR2 (germline): SEHNR, FQNEAQ (reference sequence). The CDR3 protein is CASSWTESSSGNTIYF. Written as DNA, the CDR3 is TGTGCCAGCAGCTGGACAGAAAGTAGCTCTGGAAACACCATATATTTT.

This CDR3 reads CASSLARGDGETQYF. CDR3 nucleotide sequence: TGTGCCAGCAGCCTGGCCAGGGGAGATGGAGAGACCCAGTACTTC. The rearrangement joins TRBV7-6 to TRBJ2-5, with D maybe TRBD1 (6 bases). The V and J ends lost 5 bases and 4 bases respectively, with 17 bases between them. The germline gives CDR1 SGHVS, CDR2 FNYEAQ. This CDR3 is 15 amino acids long.